This entry lists 22 T cell receptor beta chains sequenced from one sample in a study of shared clonotypes between healthy human individuals. Assay used: immunoSEQ multiplex PCR; TCRdb lists only in-frame clones, some missing. The profile shows approximately 2.5 million clones, around nine tenths of them singletons. The specimen sequenced was naive CD4+ T cells sorted from blood. The subset denotes: CD45RA+ positively selected. These receptors all come from a man between 18 and 35 years old in good health.

The chain joins TRBV6-5 to TRBJ2-7; 8 positions match TRBD1. J was trimmed by 5 bases and V by 6 bases; bases with no gene match: 9. CDR1 is MNHEY and CDR2 is SVGAGI in the germline V gene. The CDR3 is made up of 14 amino acids. CDR3 loop: CASSTTGASNEQYF. The CDR3 DNA sequence: TGTGCCAGCAGCACGACAGGGGCCTCGAACGAGCAGTACTTC.

V gene TRBV28 combines with J gene TRBJ2-1; D possibly corresponds to TRBD2 (6 bases). V was pared by 8 bases and J by 2 bases, with 16 bases between. Germline CDR1 and CDR2: MDHEN and SYDVKM. The CDR3 loop spans 15 amino acids. The CDR3: CASFAGPVAYNEQFF. The CDR3 DNA sequence: TGTGCCAGCTTCGCGGGACCCGTCGCCTACAATGAGCAGTTCTTC.

The CDR3 loop reads CASSQDGTPPVQYF. In nucleotides, the CDR3 is TGCGCCAGCAGCCAAGATGGGACACCTCCAGTTCAGTATTTT. The V gene is TRBV4-1, the J gene TRBJ2-3, with D possibly matching TRBD1 (6 bases). Trimming cost V 0 bases and J 12 bases, with 16 bases left between them. Germline CDR1 MGHRA, CDR2 YSYEKL. The CDR3 is 14 amino acids.

This clone has just a few counts. The rearrangement uses TRBV7-2 and TRBJ1-5; no firm D call. Trimming removed 4 bases from V and 9 bases from J, with 10 bases in between. Germline lookup yields CDR1 SGHTA and CDR2 FQGNSA. This CDR3 is built from 12 residues. The CDR3, as DNA: TGTGCCAGCAGCTCTCCGATGGGGCCCCAGCATTTT. Residues: CASSSPMGPQHF.

The rearrangement joins TRBV30 to TRBJ1-2, with D maybe TRBD1 (5 bases). The CDR3 consists of 13 residues. V gave up 3 bases and J gave up 6 bases, with 14 bases separating them. Germline CDR1 reads GTSNPN; CDR2 reads SVGIG (reference sequence). The DNA for the CDR3 is TGTGCCTGGAGCAGGGTGCCGCAAAATGGCTACACCTTC. Protein: CAWSRVPQNGYTF.

V is TRBV27 and J is TRBJ1-4; 7 bases are a match to TRBD1. Germline V gene sequence: CDR1 MNHEY, CDR2 SMNVEV (reference sequence). V shed 11 bases and J 0 bases; nucleotides not matched to a gene: 9. The CDR3 is 15 residues long. The CDR3 DNA reads as TGTGCCTCCTCGAGGGGGCAGGCAACTAATGAAAAACTGTTTTTT. Its protein product is CASSRGQATNEKLFF.

The CDR3 sequence is CASSSDPNPTDTQYF. CDR3 in DNA: TGCGCCAGCAGCTCAGACCCGAACCCCACAGATACGCAGTATTTT. The V call is TRBV5-1, the J call TRBJ2-3; D unclear. Between the trimmed V and J ends, which lost 3 bases and 2 bases, there was a span of 13 bases. The germline gives CDR1 SGHRS, CDR2 YFSETQ. The CDR3 runs 15 residues.

The chain links TRBV18 to TRBJ2-7; D ambiguous. V was pared by 3 bases and J by 2 bases, with 14 bases between. The germline V gene has CDR1 KGHSH and CDR2 LQKENI. This CDR3 has 15 residues. Here the CDR3 DNA reads TGTGCCAGCTCACCGCCGAATCCTGGTACCTACGAGCAGTACTTC. Residues: CASSPPNPGTYEQYF.

The chain links TRBV25-1 to TRBJ1-2, with TRBD1 matching over 8 bases. The CDR3 spans 13 residues. With V trimmed by 6 bases and J by 5 bases, 5 bases remained unmatched. Germline V gene lookup returns CDR1 MGHDK and CDR2 SYGVNS. The CDR3 DNA sequence: TGTGCCAGCAGAGAACAGGGGGTATATGGCTACACCTTC. Translated: CASREQGVYGYTF.

The V gene is TRBV7-2, the J gene TRBJ2-1; TRBD2 might be the D (5 bases). Between the trimmed V and J ends, which lost 5 bases and 3 bases, there was a span of 11 bases. This CDR3 region has 14 residues. Germline CDR1 SGHTA, CDR2 FQGNSA. The CDR3 protein is CASSPPGFYNEQFF. The DNA of the CDR3 is TGTGCCAGCAGCCCCCCGGGATTCTACAATGAGCAGTTCTTC.

The V and J genes are TRBV9 and TRBJ2-7; 9 bases line up with TRBD2. Per the germline V gene, CDR1 is SGDLS and CDR2 is YYNGEE. The junction had 13 bases not matched to a gene; V was cut back by 5 bases and J by 4 bases. CDR3 length: 16 residues. CDR3 in amino acids: CASRRAWTSAQYEQYF. The DNA for the CDR3 is TGTGCCAGCAGGAGGGCATGGACTAGCGCCCAGTACGAGCAGTACTTC.

The chain links TRBV11-3 to TRBJ2-3; D is uncertain. The CDR3 length is 14 residues. The V end was cut by 5 bases, the J end by 2 bases, with 11 bases between. Germline CDR1 is SGHNT and CDR2 is YENEEA. In nucleotides, the CDR3 is TGTGCCAGCAGCCACAATGGATACACAGATACGCAGTATTTT. Translation gives CASSHNGYTDTQYF.

With respect to this clone: Other DNA sequences from this sample encode an identical CDR3 as well. J is TRBJ1-2 and V is TRBV5-6, with 7 bases that match TRBD1. Looked up from germline, CDR1 is SGHDT and CDR2 is YYEEEE. V lost 4 bases and J lost 3; bases outside the gene matches: 3. This CDR3 contains 13 residues. The chain's CDR3 is CASSPDRDYGYTF. CDR3 nucleotides: TGTGCCAGCAGCCCCGACAGGGACTATGGCTACACCTTC.

As to this clone: One end of the junction is discordant with germline, which a read error may explain. The rearrangement uses TRBV7-2 and TRBJ2-1; maybe TRBD2 (6 bases). This CDR3 contains 15 residues. The germline gives CDR1 SGHTA, CDR2 FQGNSA. CDR3 bases: TGTGCCAGCAGTTTCCGCGGGGCCCTTTACAGTGAGCAGTTCTTC. Translation gives CASSFRGALYSEQFF.

The rearrangement joins TRBV6-1 to TRBJ1-5, with a weak D call TRBD1 (5 bases). Germline CDR1 MNHNS, CDR2 SASEGT. Between the trimmed V and J ends, which lost 5 bases and 3 bases, there was a span of 11 bases. The length of the CDR3 is 14 residues. In DNA, the CDR3 is TGTGCCAGCAGTCTTCAGGGTCACAATCAGCCCCAGCATTTT. Translating it yields CASSLQGHNQPQHF.

The rearrangement joins TRBV2 to TRBJ2-1; maybe TRBD2 (5 bases). V lost 4 bases and J 9 bases, leaving 7 bases between the germline ends. The CDR3 is 11 residues long. Germline CDR1 is SNHLY and CDR2 is FYNNEI. CDR3 nucleotide sequence: TGTGCCAGCAGTGCCCGGGGTGAGCAGTTCTTC. It translates to CASSARGEQFF.

This clone was seen just once. The J gene is TRBJ2-7, the V gene TRBV11-2; 7 bases line up with TRBD2. The CDR3 covers 16 residues. V gave up 0 bases and J gave up 2 bases; unmatched junction bases: 7. Germline CDR1 reads SGHAT; CDR2 reads FQNNGV. DNA of the CDR3: TGTGCCAGCAGCTTAGATCTAGCGGAAACCACCTACGAGCAGTACTTC. Translating gives CASSLDLAETTYEQYF.

The table lists this clone with a count of one. V is TRBV27 and J is TRBJ1-5; D is perhaps TRBD1 (5 bases). The V gene lost 1 base and the J gene lost 0 bases, with 10 bases spanning the gap. This CDR3 comprises 16 residues. CDR1 and CDR2 (germline): MNHEY, SMNVEV (reference sequence). CDR3 sequence: CASSLWGVNSNQPQHF. The CDR3 bases are TGTGCCAGCAGTTTATGGGGGGTCAATAGCAATCAGCCCCAGCATTTT.

As concerns this clone: This sample also contains other DNA sequences that code for the same CDR3. V gene TRBV29-1 combines with J gene TRBJ2-7, with D possibly called TRBD1 or TRBD2 (5 bases each). Germline V CDR1 and CDR2: SQVTM, ANQGSEA. The CDR3 has 12 residues. V lost 7 bases to trimming and J lost 0 bases, with 10 bases between them. CDR3 sequence reads: CSAGTGSYEQYF. CDR3 nucleotide sequence: TGCAGCGCGGGGACGGGCTCCTACGAGCAGTACTTC.

As to this clone: This sample also contains other DNA sequences that code for the same CDR3. This rearrangement joins TRBV18 to TRBJ2-5; D remains unclear. V lost 0 bases and J lost 5, with 10 bases in between. Per germline, CDR1 KGHSH and CDR2 LQKENI. The CDR3 sequence is 14 residues long. Here the CDR3 reads CASSPPGRSETQYF. Here the CDR3 DNA reads TGTGCCAGCTCACCACCGGGCAGGTCGGAGACCCAGTACTTC.

DNA of the CDR3: TGTGCCAGCAGTGAGGACAGCAAAAACTATGGCTACACCTTC. It yields the protein CASSEDSKNYGYTF. This chain connects TRBV2 to TRBJ1-2; D may be TRBD1 (6 bases). Looked up from germline, CDR1 is SNHLY and CDR2 is FYNNEI. V gave up 3 bases and J gave up 2 bases, with 10 bases separating them. The CDR3 contains 14 residues.

This clone has only one observation. V usage is TRBV9 and J usage is TRBJ1-1; D is ambiguous. There are 15 residues in the CDR3. Trimming removed 0 bases at V and 0 bases at J, with 9 bases between. The germline gives CDR1 SGDLS, CDR2 YYNGEE. The CDR3 region is CASSVGGRLNTEAFF. Here the CDR3 DNA reads TGTGCCAGCAGCGTAGGTGGCAGATTGAACACTGAAGCTTTCTTT.